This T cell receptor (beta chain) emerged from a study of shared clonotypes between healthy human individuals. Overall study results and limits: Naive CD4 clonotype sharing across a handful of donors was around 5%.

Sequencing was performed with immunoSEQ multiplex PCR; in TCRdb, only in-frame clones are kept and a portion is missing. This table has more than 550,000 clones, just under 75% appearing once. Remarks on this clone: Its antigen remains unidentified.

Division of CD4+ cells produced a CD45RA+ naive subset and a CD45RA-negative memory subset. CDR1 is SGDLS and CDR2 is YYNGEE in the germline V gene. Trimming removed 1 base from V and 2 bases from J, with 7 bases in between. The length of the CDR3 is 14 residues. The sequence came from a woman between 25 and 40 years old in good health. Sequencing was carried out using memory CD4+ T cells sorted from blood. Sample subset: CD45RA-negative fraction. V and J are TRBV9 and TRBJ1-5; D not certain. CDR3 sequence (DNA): TGTGCCAGCAGCGTACTCGGGGGCAATCAGCCCCAGCATTTT. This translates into CASSVLGGNQPQHF.